The 30 T cell receptor beta chains below come from one sample, sequenced in a study of low-dose radiotherapy and immunotherapy resistance in tumors. As for time point: before trial treatment. Primers targeting TRAV and TRBV primed first-strand cDNA, covering alpha and beta chains. TCRs were amplified for around 20 PCR cycles with a constant-region primer and V-primer adapter. TCRdb ran MiXCR on the reads and lists one entry per CDR3 protein. The sample lists tens of thousands of distinct CDR3 sequences, about a third occurring once. The specimen was PBMCs, collected before treatment. The receptors originated from a male donor with gallbladder cancer.

In this sample, this clonotype turned up many times. V usage is TRBV15 and J usage is TRBJ1-2, with unresolved D. V shed 0 bases and J shed 8 bases, with 13 bases lying between them. CDR3 length: 14 amino acids. The germline CDR1 and CDR2 sequences are LNHNV and YYDKDF (reference sequence). The CDR3: CATSRDVGARGYTF. CDR3 coding DNA: TGTGCCACCAGCAGAGATGTGGGCGCCAGGGGCTACACCTTC.

This chain links TRBV28 with TRBJ2-7; 8 bases agree with TRBD2. The CDR3 sequence is 17 residues long. J was trimmed by 6 bases and V by 2 bases; bases with no gene match: 15. The germline gives CDR1 MDHEN, CDR2 SYDVKM. In DNA form, the CDR3 reads TGTGCCAGCAGTTTAGGAGCTAGCGGGCCGTTAAGGGGCGAGCAGTACTTC. It codes for CASSLGASGPLRGEQYF.

The rearrangement uses TRBV5-1 and TRBJ2-2; 7 bases align to TRBD1. The CDR3 extends over 14 amino acids. Germline V gives CDR1 SGHRS, CDR2 YFSETQ. V trimming: 4 bases; J trimming: 8 bases; junction bases outside the gene matches: 8. The CDR3 is CASSSTGDIGELFF. CDR3 in DNA: TGCGCCAGCAGCAGTACAGGGGACATTGGGGAGCTGTTTTTT.

In this sample, this clonotype turned up a few times. The V and J genes are TRBV20-1 and TRBJ2-4; a weak D match, TRBD2 (6 bases). Germline CDR1 is DFQATT and CDR2 is SNEGSKA (reference sequence). V dropped 3 bases and J dropped 5 bases, with 8 bases sitting between them. The CDR3 sequence is 12 residues long. As DNA, the CDR3 is TGCAGTGCTAGCGGGAGCGAAAACATTCAGTACTTC. Its translation: CSASGSENIQYF.

This clonotype showed up many times. The chain recombines TRBV3-1 with TRBJ2-1; TRBD2 matches 11 bases. The CDR3 loop spans 21 amino acids. Germline loops: CDR1 LGHDT, CDR2 YNNKEL (reference sequence). Trimming took 0 bases from V and 2 from J; bases not matched to a gene: 15. Here the CDR3 reads CASSQDRGLENSGGAYNEQFF. In DNA form, the CDR3 reads TGTGCCAGCAGCCAAGACAGGGGCCTTGAAAATAGCGGGGGGGCCTACAATGAGCAGTTCTTC.

Many counts were recorded for this clonotype. One end of the junction is discordant with germline, which a read error may explain. The CDR3 protein is CASSEAQGPMEGYTF. DNA for the CDR3: TGCGCCAGCAGTGAGGCACAGGGACCTATGGAGGGCTACACCTTC. The J gene is TRBJ1-2, the V gene TRBV6-2 or TRBV6-3; TRBD1 is a possible D gene (6 bases). The CDR3 covers 15 residues. Germline CDR1 reads MNHEY; CDR2 reads SVGEGT.

This clonotype showed up many times. The chain uses TRBV27 and TRBJ2-3; D perhaps matches TRBD1 (5 bases). The germline V and J ends were trimmed by 3 bases and 2 bases, with 12 bases remaining between them. The CDR3 length is 15 residues. CDR1 is MNHEY, CDR2 SMNVEV, per germline (reference sequence). The CDR3 protein is CASSFIGANTDTQYF. For the CDR3, the DNA is TGTGCCAGCAGTTTTATAGGGGCCAACACAGATACGCAGTATTTT.

Here the CDR3 reads CASSFFGDNSPLHF. The CDR3 DNA is TGTGCCAGCAGTTTTTTCGGAGATAATTCACCCCTCCACTTT. This chain links TRBV12-3 or TRBV12-4 with TRBJ1-6; D call uncertain. CDR3 length equals 14 residues. Trimming took 3 bases from V and 5 from J, leaving 8 bases between them.

This rearrangement joins TRBV29-1 to TRBJ2-5; the D is unclear. Between the trimmed V and J ends, which lost 6 bases and 5 bases, there was a span of 7 bases. The CDR3 contains 10 residues. CDR1 is SQVTM and CDR2 is ANQGSEA in the germline V gene. Here the CDR3 reads CSVGRETQYF. The CDR3 DNA sequence: TGCAGCGTGGGCCGCGAGACCCAGTACTTC.

The chain carries TRBV19 and TRBJ2-1; a possible D gene is TRBD1 (6 bases). This CDR3 spans 15 amino acids. CDR1 and CDR2 from the germline V gene are LNHDA and SQIVND (reference sequence). Trimming left V 6 bases short and J 0 bases short, with 12 bases between. CDR3 bases: TGTGCCAGTAGGGCAGACAGGAGCTCCTACAATGAGCAGTTCTTC. It translates to CASRADRSSYNEQFF.

For this clonotype: This is likely an artifact of a read error, given a far larger clone one base away. The chain is built from TRBV7-9 and TRBJ2-1, with D possibly being TRBD1 (7 bases). Deletions cut 5 bases from V and 2 bases from J, with 10 bases between. In germline, CDR1 is SEHNR, CDR2 FQNEAQ (reference sequence). The CDR3 has 14 amino acids. CDR3 bases: TGTGCCAGCAGCGCGGGACAGACCTACAATGAGCAGTTCTTC. As protein: CASSAGQTYNEQFF.

The J gene is TRBJ2-7, the V gene TRBV2; 8 nucleotides agree with TRBD2. Per the germline V gene, CDR1 is SNHLY and CDR2 is FYNNEI. The CDR3 is 14 residues long. The junction had 6 bases not matched to a gene; V was cut back by 8 bases and J by 0 bases. The CDR3 here is CASEASGFSYEQYF. As DNA, the CDR3 is TGTGCCAGCGAAGCTAGCGGGTTCTCCTACGAGCAGTACTTC.

In regard to this clonotype: A far larger clone is off by one base, so a read error is likely. This chain links TRBV7-6 with TRBJ2-1; the D gene is possibly TRBD1 (5 bases). The germline V and J ends were trimmed by 5 bases and 10 bases, with 21 bases remaining between them. This CDR3 spans 15 amino acids. CDR1 SGHVS and CDR2 FNYEAQ come from the germline V gene. The CDR3 region has the DNA TGTGCCAGCAGCCTCCGAGTGGGGCCAGGCTACGAGCAGTTCTTC. It codes for CASSLRVGPGYEQFF.

At least ten counts were recorded for this clonotype. The chain combines TRBV7-2 with TRBJ1-3; D gene unclear. Deletions cut 3 bases from V and 4 bases from J, with 10 bases between. The germline V gene has CDR1 SGHTA and CDR2 FQGNSA. The CDR3 loop spans 14 amino acids. CDR3 region: CASSFLDLGNTIYF. For the CDR3, the DNA is TGTGCCAGCAGCTTTTTAGATTTAGGAAACACCATATATTTT.

In this sample, this clonotype turned up many times. The junction departs from the called germline gene at one end, perhaps through a read error. This rearrangement joins TRBV19 to TRBJ2-1; no clear D. The CDR3 runs 14 residues. Germline CDR1 reads LNHDA; CDR2 reads SQIVND (reference sequence). CDR3 sequence reads: CASSIDGSFNEQFF. For the CDR3, the DNA is TGTGCCAGTAGTATAGATGGCTCCTTCAATGAGCAGTTCTTC.

This clonotype was detected ten times or more. This chain joins TRBV24-1 and TRBJ2-1; 14 nucleotides line up with TRBD2. Germline V lookup: CDR1 KGHDR, CDR2 SFDVKD. This CDR3 spans 20 amino acids. The ends lost 6 bases at V and 3 bases at J; junction bases unmatched: 15. In DNA, the CDR3 is TGTGCCACCAGTCCGTCGACCGGGACTAGCGGGAGCCTAGTCTACAATGAGCAGTTCTTC. It translates to CATSPSTGTSGSLVYNEQFF.

This clonotype was found many times. The V and J genes are TRBV19 and TRBJ1-2; 7 bases are shared with TRBD1. Trimming took 7 bases from V and 4 from J; bases not matched to a gene: 6. CDR1 and CDR2 (germline): LNHDA, SQIVND (reference sequence). The CDR3 extends over 13 amino acids. CDR3: CASMGQKLYGYTF. The DNA of the CDR3 is TGTGCCAGTATGGGACAGAAACTCTATGGCTACACCTTC.

The genes are TRBV11-2 and TRBJ2-5, with 9 bases lining up with TRBD2. Germline trimming cut 8 bases from V and 3 bases from J; bases unmatched to any gene: 7. The CDR3 extends over 14 amino acids. Germline V gene lookup returns CDR1 SGHAT and CDR2 FQNNGV. CDR3 coding DNA: TGTGCCAGCCGACCCGCGGGAGGGGAAGAGACCCAGTACTTC. Protein sequence: CASRPAGGEETQYF.

As to this clonotype: Since a far larger clone is one base different, this is likely a read error. The J gene is TRBJ2-7, the V gene TRBV13; D may correspond to TRBD1 or TRBD2 (5 bases each). Trimming pared 4 bases from V and 7 bases from J, leaving 17 bases between. This CDR3 has 14 residues. CDR1 is PRHDT, CDR2 FYEKMQ, per germline (reference sequence). The CDR3, as DNA: TGTGCCAGCAGCTGGGGGAGCGTCTACAATGAGCAGTACTTC. Translated, it gives CASSWGSVYNEQYF.

Points on this clonotype: This is likely an artifact of a read error, given a far larger clone one base away. The chain has TRBV5-1 and TRBJ2-7, with D perhaps TRBD2 (5 bases). Trimming stripped 0 bases from V and 7 bases from J, with 20 bases between. The CDR3 is 16 residues long. Germline V CDR1 and CDR2: SGHRS, YFSETQ. The CDR3, as DNA: TGCGCCAGCAGCTTGGCGAGCAGCGGAGTTTACAATGAGCAGTACTTC. It codes for CASSLASSGVYNEQYF.

This clonotype was seen many times. The chain links TRBV3-1 to TRBJ2-1; no reliable D call. V lost 1 base and J lost 7, with 14 bases in between. Germline V gene sequence: CDR1 LGHDT, CDR2 YNNKEL (reference sequence). CDR3 length equals 15 residues. CDR3 sequence: CASSQGMSSGNEQFF. The CDR3 DNA is TGTGCCAGCAGCCAAGGTATGAGCTCTGGGAATGAGCAGTTCTTC.

By frequency in the sample, this clonotype is medium-sized. The rearrangement links TRBV24-1 to TRBJ2-1, with D uncertain. Per germline, CDR1 KGHDR and CDR2 SFDVKD. This CDR3 has 15 amino acids. Trimming shortened V by 3 bases and J by 1 base, and 9 bases separated the two germline ends. The CDR3 sequence: CATSDRAISYNEQFF. CDR3 coding DNA: TGTGCCACCAGTGATAGAGCGATTTCCTACAATGAGCAGTTCTTC.

This clonotype was counted many times. The V call is TRBV7-2, the J call TRBJ2-7; TRBD2 is a possible D gene (5 bases). Germline V lookup: CDR1 SGHTA, CDR2 FQGNSA. The V end lost 5 bases, the J end lost 0 bases, and 14 bases lay between the germline ends. This CDR3 has 15 amino acids. The chain's CDR3 is CASSPGRTPSYEQYF. CDR3 sequence (DNA): TGTGCCAGCAGCCCTGGAAGGACTCCCTCCTACGAGCAGTACTTC. Based on the CDR3 plus reference TRBV7-2 and TRBJ2-7, the full variable domain is GAGVSQSPSNKVTEKGKDVELRCDPISGHTALYWYRQSLGQGLEFLIYFQGNSAPDKSGLPSDRFSAERTGGSVSTLTIQRTQQEDSAVYLCASSPGRTPSYEQYFGPGTRLTVT.

The sample holds many counts of this clonotype. The chain employs TRBV2 and TRBJ2-3; the match to TRBD1 covers 9 bases. Germline trimming cut 3 bases from V and 4 bases from J; bases unmatched to any gene: 11. The V gene's germline CDR1 is SNHLY and CDR2 FYNNEI. The CDR3 is 17 residues long. The CDR3 here is CASSDGGTGWGADTQYF. CDR3 sequence (DNA): TGTGCCAGCAGTGACGGCGGGACAGGGTGGGGCGCAGATACGCAGTATTTT.

This clonotype was found a few times. The chain uses TRBV6-5 and TRBJ1-2; D perhaps matches TRBD1 (5 bases). The germline V gene encodes CDR1 MNHEY and CDR2 SVGAGI. The CDR3 totals 13 residues. V gave up 5 bases and J gave up 5 bases, with 12 bases separating them. CDR3 sequence: CASSPDGQYGYTF. The DNA of the CDR3 is TGTGCCAGCAGTCCGGACGGACAATATGGCTACACCTTC.

The sample holds many counts of this clonotype. The CDR3: CASSQTYTGSADYEQYF. In DNA form, the CDR3 reads TGTGCCAGCAGCCAGACCTACACAGGTAGCGCCGATTACGAGCAGTACTTC. The chain employs TRBV14 and TRBJ2-7; the D call may be TRBD1 or TRBD2 (5 bases each). The CDR3 has 17 amino acids. CDR1 and CDR2 (germline): SGHDN, FVKESK. With 3 bases removed from V and 4 bases from J, the gap between germline ends came to 22 bases.

This clonotype was recorded at least ten times. The chain joins TRBV20-1 to TRBJ2-1; 7 bases are a match to TRBD2. V gave up 6 bases and J gave up 6 bases; unmatched junction bases: 8. The length of the CDR3 is 13 residues. The V gene's germline CDR1 is DFQATT and CDR2 SNEGSKA (reference sequence). The CDR3 region is CSATAGLGNEQFF. As DNA, the CDR3 is TGCAGTGCAACAGCGGGATTAGGCAATGAGCAGTTCTTC.

This clonotype was counted ten times or more. This rearrangement joins TRBV5-4 to TRBJ2-5, with D perhaps TRBD1 (6 bases). From germline, CDR1 is SGHNT and CDR2 YYREEE (reference sequence). Trimming removed 0 bases from V and 4 bases from J, with 16 bases in between. The CDR3 is 16 amino acids. The CDR3 reads CASSLAGGRVGETQYF. Here the CDR3 DNA reads TGTGCCAGCAGCTTGGCTGGGGGCAGGGTCGGAGAGACCCAGTACTTC.

This clonotype has at least ten counts. V is TRBV29-1 and J is TRBJ2-7; no clear D gene. CDR3 length: 13 residues. The V gene's germline CDR1 is SQVTM and CDR2 ANQGSEA. V gave up 4 bases and J gave up 1 base, with 11 bases separating them. The CDR3 DNA is TGCAGCGTTGTTCAGCTGGGGTCCTACGAGCAGTACTTC. Amino acid sequence: CSVVQLGSYEQYF.

This clonotype was found once. The chain recombines TRBV28 with TRBJ2-3; 11 nucleotides line up with TRBD2. This CDR3 has 14 residues. CDR1 and CDR2 (germline): MDHEN, SYDVKM. Germline trimming cut 5 bases from V and 4 bases from J; bases unmatched to any gene: 2. The CDR3: CASSISGGADTQYF. CDR3 bases: TGTGCCAGCAGTATTAGCGGGGGGGCAGATACGCAGTATTTT.